One sample yielded the 5 T cell receptor beta chains listed below, sequenced in a study of shared clonotypes between healthy human individuals. TCRdb's copy holds only in-frame clones and misses some; the assay was immunoSEQ multiplex PCR. The sample consists of over 2,000,000 clones, just under 95% of them appearing once. Terminally differentiated effector memory CD45RA+ cells were left out of the naive CD8 fraction, which was CD45RO-negative and positively selected for CCR7. The specimen sequenced was naive CD8+ T cells from PBMCs. The source is a man between 18 and 35 years old in good health. Some clones in this sample may be carry-over from other donors' samples.

The chain has TRBV19 and TRBJ2-2, with D perhaps being TRBD1 or TRBD2 (5 bases each). Looked up from germline, CDR1 is LNHDA and CDR2 is SQIVND (reference sequence). The length of the CDR3 is 14 residues. The ends were cut back, 6 bases at V and 1 base at J, with 9 bases in the middle. The CDR3 DNA reads TGTGCCAGTAGGGGGGAAATGAACACCGGGGAGCTGTTTTTT. It encodes CASRGEMNTGELFF. Full variable domain (remainder filled in from reference TRBV19 and TRBJ2-2): DGGITQSPKYLFRKEGQNVTLSCEQNLNHDAMYWYRQDPGQGLRLIYYSQIVNDFQKGDIAEGYSVSREKKESFPLTVTSAQKNPTAFYLCASRGEMNTGELFFGEGSRLTVL.

The chain joins TRBV21-1 to TRBJ2-1; TRBD2, the table's D call, lacks a check against the DNA. TRBV21-1 is labeled a pseudogene. The CDR3 spans 15 residues. The CDR3 loop reads CASSNKREGREGKFF. CDR3 nucleotides: TGTGCCAGCAGCAATAAGCGGGAGGGCCGTGAGGGGAAGTTCTTC.

The chain couples TRBV14 to TRBJ2-5; the match to TRBD1 covers 11 bases. The V gene's germline CDR1 is SGHDN and CDR2 FVKESK. Unmatched junction bases numbered 14, after V lost 6 bases and J lost 5 bases. The CDR3 runs to 17 residues. For the CDR3, the DNA is TGTGCCAGCAGTCCTAAAACCGGGACAGGGGGTTATGAGACCCAGTACTTC. It translates to CASSPKTGTGGYETQYF.

The rearrangement joins TRBV7-9 to TRBJ2-7, with 10 positions matching TRBD2. V shed 5 bases and J 0 bases; nucleotides not matched to a gene: 10. CDR1 is SEHNR and CDR2 is FQNEAQ in the germline V gene (reference sequence). The CDR3 extends over 17 amino acids. CDR3 sequence: CASSRGLAAQSSYEQYF. The CDR3 bases are TGTGCCAGCAGCCGCGGACTAGCGGCTCAGAGCTCCTACGAGCAGTACTTC. Filled out from reference TRBV7-9 and TRBJ2-7, the complete variable domain reads DTGVSQNPRHKITKRGQNVTFRCDPISEHNRLYWYRQTLGQGPEFLTYFQNEAQLEKSRLLSDRFSAERPKGSFSTLEIQRTEQGDSAMYLCASSRGLAAQSSYEQYFGPGTRLTVT.

In the case of this clone: The sample contains more than one DNA sequence encoding this CDR3. This chain links TRBV27 with TRBJ2-7, with D unclear. V lost 3 bases and J 7 bases, leaving 7 bases between the germline ends. This CDR3 region has 11 residues. Germline CDR1 is MNHEY and CDR2 is SMNVEV (reference sequence). CDR3 nucleotide sequence: TGTGCCAGCAGTTTCCTGGGAGAGCAGTACTTC. This translates into CASSFLGEQYF.